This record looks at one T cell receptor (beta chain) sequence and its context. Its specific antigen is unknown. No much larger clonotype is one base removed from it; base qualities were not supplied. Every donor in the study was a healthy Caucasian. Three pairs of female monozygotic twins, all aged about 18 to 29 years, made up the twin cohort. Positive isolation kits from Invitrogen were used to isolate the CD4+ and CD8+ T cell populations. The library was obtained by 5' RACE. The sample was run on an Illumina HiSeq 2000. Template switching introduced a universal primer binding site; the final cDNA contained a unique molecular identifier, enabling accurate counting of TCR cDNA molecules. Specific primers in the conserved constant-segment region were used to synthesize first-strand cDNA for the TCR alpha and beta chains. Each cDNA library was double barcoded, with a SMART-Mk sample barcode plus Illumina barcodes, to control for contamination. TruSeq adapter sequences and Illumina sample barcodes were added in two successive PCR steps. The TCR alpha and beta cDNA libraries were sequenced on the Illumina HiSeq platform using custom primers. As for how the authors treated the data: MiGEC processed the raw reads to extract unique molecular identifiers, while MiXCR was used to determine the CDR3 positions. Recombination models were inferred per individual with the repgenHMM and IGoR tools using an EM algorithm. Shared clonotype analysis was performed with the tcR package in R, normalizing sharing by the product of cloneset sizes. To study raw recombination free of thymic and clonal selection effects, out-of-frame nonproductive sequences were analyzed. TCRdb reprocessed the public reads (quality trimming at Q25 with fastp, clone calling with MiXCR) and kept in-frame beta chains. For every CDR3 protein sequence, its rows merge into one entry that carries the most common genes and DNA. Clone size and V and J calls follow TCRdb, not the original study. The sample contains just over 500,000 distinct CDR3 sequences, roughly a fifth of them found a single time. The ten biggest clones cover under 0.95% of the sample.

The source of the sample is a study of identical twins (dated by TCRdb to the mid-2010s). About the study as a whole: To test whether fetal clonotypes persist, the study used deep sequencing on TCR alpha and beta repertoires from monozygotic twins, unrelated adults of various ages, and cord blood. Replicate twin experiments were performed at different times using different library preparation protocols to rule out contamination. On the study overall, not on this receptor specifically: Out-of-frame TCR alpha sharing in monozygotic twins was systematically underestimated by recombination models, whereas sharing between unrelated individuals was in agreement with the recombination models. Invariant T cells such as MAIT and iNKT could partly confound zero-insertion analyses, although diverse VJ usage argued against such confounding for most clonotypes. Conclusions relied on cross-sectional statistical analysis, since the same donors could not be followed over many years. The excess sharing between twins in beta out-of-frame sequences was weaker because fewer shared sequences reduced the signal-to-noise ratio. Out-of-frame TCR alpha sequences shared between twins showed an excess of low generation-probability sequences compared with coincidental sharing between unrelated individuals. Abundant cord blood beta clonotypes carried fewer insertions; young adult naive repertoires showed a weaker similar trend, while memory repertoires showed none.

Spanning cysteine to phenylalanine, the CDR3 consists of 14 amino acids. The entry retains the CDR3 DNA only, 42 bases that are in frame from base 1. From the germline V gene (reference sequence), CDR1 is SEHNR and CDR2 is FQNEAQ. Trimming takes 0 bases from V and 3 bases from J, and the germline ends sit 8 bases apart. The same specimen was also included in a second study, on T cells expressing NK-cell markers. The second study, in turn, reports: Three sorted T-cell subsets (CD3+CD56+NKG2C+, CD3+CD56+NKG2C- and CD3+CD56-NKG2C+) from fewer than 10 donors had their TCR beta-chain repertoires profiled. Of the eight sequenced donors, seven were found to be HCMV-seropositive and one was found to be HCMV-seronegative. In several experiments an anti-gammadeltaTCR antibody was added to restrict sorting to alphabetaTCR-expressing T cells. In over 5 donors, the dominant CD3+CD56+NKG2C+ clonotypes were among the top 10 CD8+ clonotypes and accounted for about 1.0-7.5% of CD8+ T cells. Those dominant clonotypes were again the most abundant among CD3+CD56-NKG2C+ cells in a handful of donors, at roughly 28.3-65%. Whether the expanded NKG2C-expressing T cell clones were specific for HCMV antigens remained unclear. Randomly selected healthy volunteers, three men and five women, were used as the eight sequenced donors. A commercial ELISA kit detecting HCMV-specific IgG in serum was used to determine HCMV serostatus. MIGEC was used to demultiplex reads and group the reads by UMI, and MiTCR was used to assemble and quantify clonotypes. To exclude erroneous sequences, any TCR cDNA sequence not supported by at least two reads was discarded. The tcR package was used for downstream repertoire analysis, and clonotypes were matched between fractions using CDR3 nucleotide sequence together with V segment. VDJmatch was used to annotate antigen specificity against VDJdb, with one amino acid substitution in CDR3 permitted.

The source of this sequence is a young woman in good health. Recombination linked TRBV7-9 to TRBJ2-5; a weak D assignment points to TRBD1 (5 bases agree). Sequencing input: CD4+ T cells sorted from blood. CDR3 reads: CASSLAPGKETQYF. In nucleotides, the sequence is TGTGCCAGCAGCTTAGCCCCAGGGAAAGAGACCCAGTACTTC.